The 17 T cell receptor beta chains presented below share a single source sample, sequenced in a study of T cell responses to AZD1222 COVID-19 vaccine. Profiled with immunoSEQ multiplex PCR; TCRdb holds only in-frame clones, not every one. Seen here are around 65,000 clones, 65% to 80% observed once, and the top ten hold around 15%. Source: peripheral blood, taken on day 0 of AZD1222 vaccination. Every receptor here comes from an adult in good health.

This clone was detected only once. The chain links TRBV18 to TRBJ2-1; the D is unclear. The germline gives CDR1 KGHSH, CDR2 LQKENI. Trimming removed 4 bases at V and 3 bases at J, with 16 bases between. The CDR3 extends over 16 amino acids. The CDR3 protein is CASSLSSGANYNEQFF. The CDR3 bases are TGTGCCAGCTCACTTTCCTCTGGAGCTAACTACAATGAGCAGTTCTTC.

The J gene is TRBJ1-1, the V gene TRBV2; 7 bases line up with TRBD1. Per the germline V gene, CDR1 is SNHLY and CDR2 is FYNNEI. The CDR3 spans 13 residues. The trim removed 8 bases at V and 1 base at J, leaving 4 bases unmatched. CDR3 sequence reads: CASRGQSNTEAFF. CDR3 nucleotide sequence: TGTGCCAGCCGGGGACAGTCGAACACTGAAGCTTTCTTT.

The V call is TRBV7-2, the J call TRBJ1-5; D unresolved. With 3 bases removed from V and 5 bases from J, the gap between germline ends came to 8 bases. Germline V lookup: CDR1 SGHTA, CDR2 FQGNSA. The CDR3 has 13 residues. The DNA of the CDR3 is TGTGCCAGCAGCTTCAGCATCCATCAGCCCCAGCATTTT. Residues: CASSFSIHQPQHF.

The V gene is TRBV11-2, the J gene TRBJ1-2; D uncertain. The germline CDR1 and CDR2 sequences are SGHAT and FQNNGV. V dropped 4 bases and J dropped 4 bases, with 10 bases sitting between them. This CDR3 contains 13 residues. CDR3 residues: CASSSLGVYGYTF. The CDR3 DNA is TGTGCCAGCAGCTCGCTAGGAGTCTATGGCTACACCTTC.

The V call is TRBV7-9, the J call TRBJ2-7; D assignment may be TRBD1 or TRBD2 (6 bases each). CDR3 size: 12 residues. V lost 4 bases and J lost 7, with 11 bases in between. CDR1 and CDR2 from the germline V gene are SEHNR and FQNEAQ (reference sequence). As DNA, the CDR3 is TGTGCCAGCAGCTCACAGGGAGGAGAGCAGTACTTC. Encoded protein: CASSSQGGEQYF.

The chain is built from TRBV7-3 and TRBJ2-3, with D unresolved. The ends were cut back, 3 bases at V and 4 bases at J, with 11 bases in the middle. The CDR3 totals 14 residues. Germline lookup yields CDR1 SGHTA and CDR2 FQGTGA. CDR3 DNA: TGTGCCAGCAGCTTTGGCCCACCACCAGATACGCAGTATTTT. Translation: CASSFGPPPDTQYF.

The chain couples TRBV7-2 to TRBJ2-7; D tentatively fits TRBD1 or TRBD2 (5 bases each). Trimming shortened V by 5 bases and J by 3 bases, and 17 bases separated the two germline ends. Germline values: CDR1 SGHTA, CDR2 FQGNSA. This CDR3 spans 15 amino acids. CDR3 amino acids: CASSGGTAIFYEQYF. CDR3 DNA sequence: TGTGCCAGCAGCGGTGGGACGGCCATCTTCTACGAGCAGTACTTC.

In DNA form, the CDR3 reads TGTGCCAGCAGTGAAGACGATCGGATGTATAATTCACCCCTCCACTTT. It yields the protein CASSEDDRMYNSPLHF. V gene TRBV25-1 combines with J gene TRBJ1-6; D not resolved. CDR1 is MGHDK, CDR2 SYGVNS, per germline. V lost 2 bases, J lost 4 bases, and 12 bases lay in between. The CDR3 extends over 16 amino acids.

CDR3: CASSSGVLGQETQYF. The CDR3 DNA is TGTGCCAGCAGTTCGGGAGTACTTGGTCAAGAGACCCAGTACTTC. J is TRBJ2-5 and V is TRBV6-5; possible D gene TRBD2, 6 bases. The length of the CDR3 is 15 residues. The germline V gene encodes CDR1 MNHEY and CDR2 SVGAGI. The germline V and J ends were trimmed by 4 bases and 2 bases, with 14 bases remaining between them.

The chain couples TRBV5-3 to TRBJ1-2; 9 bases are shared with TRBD1. TRBV5-3 is annotated as an ORF whose role is uncertain. The CDR3 runs to 16 residues. V was clipped by 5 bases and J by 8 bases; unmatched bases: 16. CDR3 sequence (DNA): TGTGCCAGAAGAGGGGCCCTTCCGGGACAGGGTTGCGGCTACACCTTC. Its protein is CARRGALPGQGCGYTF.

The J gene is TRBJ2-2, the V gene TRBV19, with D possibly being TRBD1 or TRBD2 (5 bases each). The CDR3 covers 12 residues. Germline V gene data show CDR1 as LNHDA and CDR2 as SQIVND (reference sequence). The V gene lost 8 bases and the J gene lost 6 bases, with 10 bases spanning the gap. CDR3 amino acids: CASSRGAGELFF. DNA of the CDR3: TGTGCCAGTTCCCGGGGCGCCGGGGAGCTGTTTTTT.

This rearrangement joins TRBV6-6 to TRBJ2-3, with a possible D match to TRBD2 (5 bases). V shed 8 bases and J shed 5 bases, with 11 bases lying between them. CDR3 length: 12 amino acids. Germline V CDR1 and CDR2: MNHNY, SVGAGI (reference sequence). The DNA for the CDR3 is TGTGCCAGCCTTACCGAGGGAGATACGCAGTATTTT. Translated: CASLTEGDTQYF.

V usage is TRBV6-5 and J usage is TRBJ2-7; TRBD1 aligns across 7 bases. CDR1 MNHEY and CDR2 SVGAGI come from the germline V gene. With 0 bases clipped from V and 4 bases from J, the junction kept 3 bases outside the gene matches. The CDR3 runs 14 residues. The CDR3 loop reads CASSYSLTGYEQYF. CDR3 in DNA: TGTGCCAGCAGTTACTCGTTGACAGGGTACGAGCAGTACTTC.

The rearrangement uses TRBV6-5 and TRBJ1-5, with D possibly TRBD1 on 6 matching bases. This CDR3 region has 15 residues. CDR1 is MNHEY, CDR2 SVGAGI, per germline. Trimming cost V 0 bases and J 10 bases, with 16 bases left between them. The CDR3 DNA follows: TGTGCCAGCAGTTACTCGACGGACAGCCGAAGACCCCAGCATTTT. This codes for CASSYSTDSRRPQHF.

This clone showed up just a few times. The gene calls are TRBV9 and TRBJ2-1, with D perhaps matching TRBD1 (6 bases). The CDR3 extends over 19 amino acids. V was cut by 3 bases and J by 4 bases, with 26 bases left in between. Germline CDR1 reads SGDLS; CDR2 reads YYNGEE. The CDR3 protein is CASSGGDTTGLGAYNEQFF. The DNA for the CDR3 is TGTGCCAGCAGCGGAGGGGATACCACCGGACTGGGGGCTTACAATGAGCAGTTCTTC. The variable domain in full, completed from reference TRBV9 and TRBJ2-1, reads DSGVTQTPKHLITATGQRVTLRCSPRSGDLSVYWYQQSLDQGLQFLIQYYNGEERAKGNILERFSAQQFPDLHSELNLSSLELGDSALYFCASSGGDTTGLGAYNEQFFGPGTRLTVL.

The rearrangement joins TRBV6-2 or TRBV6-3 to TRBJ1-6, with 7 bases fitting TRBD1. Germline loops: CDR1 MNHEY, CDR2 SVGEGT. The CDR3 contains 19 residues. V was pared by 2 bases and J by 5 bases, with 15 bases of the junction left unmatched. The CDR3 nucleotides are TGTGCCAGCAGTTACACTCGCGAGGGGGCCGGGTCGGATAATTCACCCCTCCACTTT. Translation gives CASSYTREGAGSDNSPLHF.

The J gene is TRBJ2-7, the V gene TRBV29-1; 8 nucleotides align to TRBD1. Germline V gene sequence: CDR1 SQVTM, CDR2 ANQGSEA. CDR3 length: 18 amino acids. Trimming cost V 3 bases and J 5 bases; bases outside gene matches: 21. The CDR3 nucleotides are TGCAGCGTTGAGATCCCCGGGCAGGGGGCTCGTCGTAACCACGAGCAGTACTTC. The encoded protein is CSVEIPGQGARRNHEQYF.